This TCR beta chain was profiled in a study of T cell changes during pregnancy in multiple sclerosis. The CDR3 spans 13 residues. CDR1 and CDR2 (germline): SGHDT, YYEEEE. The V and J ends lost 4 bases and 6 bases respectively, with 13 bases between them. Assay: immunoSEQ multiplex PCR; the TCRdb copy retains only in-frame clones and omits some. The sample lists approximately 12,000 clones; just under 95% were seen once. This TCR was sampled from a female donor with multiple sclerosis, enrolled in a pregnancy study. Here the sequenced sample was CD4+ T cells from peripheral blood mononuclear cells, taken before pregnancy. The J gene is TRBJ1-2, the V gene TRBV5-6; weak D call: TRBD1 (6 bases). The CDR3 DNA follows: TGTGCCAGCAGCCCCGGACAGTACCATGGCTACACCTTC. Its translation is CASSPGQYHGYTF. Looking up the rest from reference TRBV5-6 and TRBJ1-2 gives the full variable domain: DAGVTQSPTHLIKTRGQQVTLRCSPKSGHDTVSWYQQALGQGPQFIFQYYEEEERQRGNFPDRFSGHQFPNYSSELNVNALLLGDSALYLCASSPGQYHGYTFGSGTRLTVV.